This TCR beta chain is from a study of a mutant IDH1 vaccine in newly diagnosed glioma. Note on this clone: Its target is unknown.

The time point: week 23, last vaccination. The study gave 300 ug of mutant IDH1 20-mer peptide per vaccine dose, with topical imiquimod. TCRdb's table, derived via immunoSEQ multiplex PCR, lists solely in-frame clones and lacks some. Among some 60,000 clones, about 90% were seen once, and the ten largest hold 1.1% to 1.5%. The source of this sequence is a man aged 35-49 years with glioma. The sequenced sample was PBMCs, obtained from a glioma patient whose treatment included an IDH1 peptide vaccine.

The DNA for the CDR3 is TGTGCCAGCAGTTCGCCTAGACTAGCGGGACGCTCCTACAATGAGCAGTTCTTC. It specifies CASSSPRLAGRSYNEQFF. The rearrangement uses TRBV27 and TRBJ2-1; 11 positions agree with TRBD2. This CDR3 contains 18 residues. V gave up 4 bases and J gave up 0 bases; unmatched junction bases: 8. The germline CDR1 and CDR2 sequences are MNHEY and SMNVEV (reference sequence).